A single sample gave rise to the 16 T cell receptor beta chains below, sequenced in a study of blood T cell repertoires in COVID-19. Data came from immunoSEQ multiplex PCR; TCRdb stores just in-frame clones and leaves some out. The sample shows some 150,000 clones, about 80% of them seen only once. The sample was peripheral blood. All receptors derive from a human donor in a cohort sampled during active COVID-19.

This chain joins TRBV19 and TRBJ2-2; D is possibly TRBD2 (6 bases). The CDR3 extends over 13 amino acids. Germline V lookup: CDR1 LNHDA, CDR2 SQIVND (reference sequence). Deletions cut 5 bases from V and 6 bases from J, with 10 bases between. The CDR3 here is CASSPRESGELFF. CDR3 coding DNA: TGTGCCAGTAGTCCGCGGGAATCCGGGGAGCTGTTTTTT.

The gene calls are TRBV7-3 and TRBJ2-3; 9 nucleotides match TRBD1. The CDR3 covers 13 residues. Germline V gene data show CDR1 as SGHTA and CDR2 as FQGTGA. Trimming removed 3 bases from V and 9 bases from J; junction bases left unmatched: 4. The chain's CDR3 is CASSFNRGQTQYF. CDR3 in DNA: TGTGCCAGCAGCTTCAACAGGGGGCAGACGCAGTATTTT.

This chain uses TRBV28 with TRBJ2-2; maybe TRBD1 (6 bases). Trimming removed 7 bases from V and 4 bases from J, with 19 bases in between. The CDR3 consists of 16 residues. CDR1 and CDR2 from the germline V gene are MDHEN and SYDVKM. The DNA for the CDR3 is TGTGCCAGCACCGACCTCCCTGACAGGTTCACCGGGGAGCTGTTTTTT. It yields the protein CASTDLPDRFTGELFF.

This chain uses TRBV5-1 with TRBJ1-1; maybe TRBD1 (6 bases). The CDR3 loop spans 14 amino acids. Germline V gives CDR1 SGHRS, CDR2 YFSETQ. Deletions cut 1 base from V and 5 bases from J, with 12 bases between. CDR3 bases: TGCGCCAGCAGCTTGTTACAGGGTGGAACTGAAGCTTTCTTT. Protein sequence: CASSLLQGGTEAFF.

The genes are TRBV6-5 and TRBJ1-2; maybe TRBD1 (6 bases). CDR3 length: 12 residues. Trimming took 6 bases from V and 4 from J, leaving 9 bases between them. The germline V gene has CDR1 MNHEY and CDR2 SVGAGI. CDR3 amino acids: CASSRDTYGYTF. Written as DNA, the CDR3 is TGTGCCAGCAGCCGGGACACCTATGGCTACACCTTC.

The chain couples TRBV2 to TRBJ2-3; D possibly corresponds to TRBD2 (5 bases). Trimming left V 9 bases short and J 5 bases short, with 9 bases between. Germline lookup yields CDR1 SNHLY and CDR2 FYNNEI. This CDR3 has 11 residues. DNA for the CDR3: TGTGCCAGTGACGAGGGAGATACGCAGTATTTT. As protein: CASDEGDTQYF.

This clone was seen once. The rearrangement links TRBV10-3 to TRBJ1-5; 7 bases match TRBD1. Germline-derived CDR1 and CDR2 are ENHRY and SYGVKD. The CDR3 has 14 amino acids. V was pared by 5 bases and J by 3 bases, with 4 bases of the junction left unmatched. The CDR3 DNA reads as TGTGCCATCAGTAGACAGGGCGACAATCAGCCCCAGCATTTT. It is translated as CAISRQGDNQPQHF.

DNA for the CDR3: TGTGCCAGCAGTTCCGGGGACTATGGCTACACCTTC. As protein: CASSSGDYGYTF. The chain is built from TRBV28 and TRBJ1-2; D is unresolved. The germline V and J ends were trimmed by 4 bases and 3 bases, with 6 bases remaining between them. Germline CDR1 reads MDHEN; CDR2 reads SYDVKM. The CDR3 runs 12 residues.

Many counts were recorded for this clone. The chain employs TRBV5-1 and TRBJ1-4; 9 bases match TRBD1. The junction had 8 bases not matched to a gene; V was cut back by 0 bases and J by 8 bases. CDR1 is SGHRS and CDR2 is YFSETQ in the germline V gene. CDR3 length: 16 residues. The DNA of the CDR3 is TGCGCCAGCAGCTTGGGACTCGGGACAGGGTACGAAAAACTGTTTTTT. It is translated as CASSLGLGTGYEKLFF.

The J gene is TRBJ2-1, the V gene TRBV7-2; D is possibly TRBD2 (6 bases). Germline V gene sequence: CDR1 SGHTA, CDR2 FQGNSA. V lost 1 base and J 10 bases, leaving 11 bases between the germline ends. This CDR3 has 13 residues. The DNA for the CDR3 is TGTGCCAGCAGCTTAGTTTTACGGGGGGAGCAGTTCTTC. Amino acids: CASSLVLRGEQFF.

The chain joins TRBV6-5 to TRBJ1-5, with D tentatively TRBD1 (5 bases). CDR1 and CDR2 (germline): MNHEY, SVGAGI. The CDR3 is 14 residues long. The V end was cut by 7 bases, the J end by 0 bases, with 10 bases between. The DNA for the CDR3 is TGTGCCAGCACCGGACACCATAGCAATCAGCCCCAGCATTTT. Its protein product is CASTGHHSNQPQHF.

The gene calls are TRBV6-1 and TRBJ2-1, with 9 nucleotides matching TRBD2. This CDR3 contains 16 residues. Trimming removed 3 bases from V and 5 bases from J; junction bases left unmatched: 8. CDR1 is MNHNS and CDR2 is SASEGT in the germline V gene. The CDR3 DNA follows: TGTGCCAGCAGTGATGCGCTAGCGGGAATAAACAATGAGCAGTTCTTC. Amino acids: CASSDALAGINNEQFF.

This chain links TRBV28 with TRBJ2-1; TRBD1 agrees at 11 bases. CDR3 length: 12 residues. V lost 11 bases, J lost 8 bases, and 5 bases stayed unmatched. Germline CDR1 and CDR2: MDHEN and SYDVKM. CDR3 nucleotide sequence: TGTGCCGCCAGGACAGGGGGCTATGAGCAGTTCTTC. Translation: CAARTGGYEQFF.

The chain employs TRBV3-1 (or the pseudogene TRBV3-2) and TRBJ2-1; weak D call: TRBD2 (6 bases). CDR3 length equals 16 residues. The germline V gene encodes CDR1 LGHDT and CDR2 YNNKEL (reference sequence). V shed 2 bases and J shed 7 bases, with 18 bases lying between them. DNA of the CDR3: TGTGCCAGCAGCCAATATGGCGGGACCCCGGGGAATGAGCAGTTCTTC. It codes for CASSQYGGTPGNEQFF.

V and J are TRBV6-6 and TRBJ1-5; D might be TRBD1 (6 bases). Trimming took 4 bases from V and 4 from J, leaving 14 bases between them. The CDR3 has 15 residues. Germline V gene sequence: CDR1 MNHNY, CDR2 SVGAGI (reference sequence). For the CDR3, the DNA is TGTGCCAGCAGTTCACATACTCAGGGGAATCAGCCCCAGCATTTT. As protein: CASSSHTQGNQPQHF.

The CDR3 sequence is CASNPGTGNTGELFF. CDR3 DNA: TGTGCCAGCAATCCCGGGACAGGGAACACCGGGGAGCTGTTTTTT. The chain uses TRBV27 and TRBJ2-2; the match to TRBD1 covers 8 bases. Trimming at V came to 7 bases and at J to 1 base, leaving 5 bases not matched to a gene. Germline lookup yields CDR1 MNHEY and CDR2 SMNVEV (reference sequence). The CDR3 loop spans 15 amino acids.